This T cell receptor beta chain came from a study of blood T cells in healthy people across ages. A second PCR, run for roughly 7 to 12 cycles, used a sample-barcoded 5' primer plus a J-beta primer mix. Through a template-switch adaptor with 12 random nucleotides, each cDNA molecule received a tag. TCRdb reanalysed the 5' RACE reads using MiXCR and keeps one entry per CDR3 protein. The sample lists hundreds of thousands of distinct CDR3 sequences, around 25% occurring once. A word on this clonotype: What it binds is not known.

Study-level findings and limits: Possibly, changes in expanded clonotypes were confounded because donor CMV status was unknown.

The germline gives CDR1 SEHNR, CDR2 FQNEAQ (reference sequence). This CDR3 is built from 16 residues. V lost 1 base, J lost 5 bases, and 8 bases stayed unmatched. The sample was also reused in another study, on T cells of mothers and their children. That report notes: For the second PCR, the M1S primer put in sample barcodes and 2-4 random nucleotides. The yield was over 9 million TCR beta CDR3 reads from each mother and approximately 3 million from each child.

Sequenced input: blood. The chain is built from TRBV7-9 and TRBJ2-5; 9 nucleotides align to TRBD1. This TCR was sampled from a boy between 10 and 17 years old in good health. The CDR3 protein is CASSLDGTGFGETQYF. The DNA for the CDR3 is TGTGCCAGCAGCTTAGACGGGACAGGGTTTGGGGAGACCCAGTACTTC.